Presented here are 30 T cell receptor beta chains from one specimen sequenced in a study of cytomegalovirus exposure and HLA in healthy donors (dated by TCRdb to the late 2010s). Libraries were constructed by the immunoSEQ multiplex PCR assay. The multiplex PCR relied on a mix of 60 forward primers for TCR Vbeta segments and 13 reverse primers for TCR Jbeta segments. Sourced from immuneACCESS, this table was stored by TCRdb with only in-frame sequences that have V and J called. A share of the clones is absent; for the studies checked, an unresolved V gene accounts for under half, and the remainder has no known explanation. The table for this sample lists 100,000 to 150,000 clones; over 60% of them were counted only once. In total, the top ten clones hold around 2.6% of the sample. The sample comprised PBMCs. Receptors originate from a human donor in good health.

The CDR3 region is CASRLAGVHNEQFF. CDR3 DNA: TGTGCCAGCAGGCTAGCGGGTGTCCACAATGAGCAGTTCTTC. The chain couples TRBV2 to TRBJ2-1; TRBD2 aligns across 8 bases. CDR1 and CDR2 from the germline V gene are SNHLY and FYNNEI. After removal of 6 bases from V and 5 bases from J, the junction contained 6 bases not matched to a gene. There are 14 residues in the CDR3.

This chain connects TRBV6-1 to TRBJ2-7; tentatively, D is TRBD1 (6 bases). The length of the CDR3 is 15 residues. V was shortened by 8 bases and J by 4 bases, with 21 bases between the two germline ends. Germline assignment: CDR1 MNHNS and CDR2 SASEGT. The CDR3 spells CASRARGGASYEQYF. The CDR3 DNA sequence: TGTGCCAGCCGAGCCAGGGGCGGCGCGTCGTACGAGCAGTACTTC.

The gene calls are TRBV5-1 and TRBJ2-5; D is unresolved. V lost 0 bases and J lost 4, with 10 bases in between. The CDR3 has 14 amino acids. The germline V gene encodes CDR1 SGHRS and CDR2 YFSETQ. CDR3 coding DNA: TGCGCCAGCAGCTTGGATTTTAGAGGAGAGACCCAGTACTTC. Its translation: CASSLDFRGETQYF.

The CDR3 loop reads CASSLQDRGYNEQFF. CDR3 in DNA: TGTGCCAGCAGCTTACAGGACAGGGGTTACAATGAGCAGTTCTTC. This sequence joins TRBV7-2 and TRBJ2-1; 9 bases fit TRBD1. From germline, CDR1 is SGHTA and CDR2 FQGNSA. The CDR3 runs to 15 residues. The V and J ends lost 2 bases and 4 bases, in that order; junction bases with no gene match: 3.

This chain joins TRBV5-3 and TRBJ1-2; D not certain. TRBV5-3 is an ORF for which the function is uncertain. The CDR3 runs to 12 residues. V gave up 5 bases and J gave up 7 bases, with 12 bases separating them. Written as DNA, the CDR3 is TGTGCCAGAAGTCTTGGGGAGGTTGGCTACACCTTC. Encoded protein: CARSLGEVGYTF.

There are a few counts of this clone. This chain's CDR3 is CASSELPGQGMNTEAFF. The CDR3 region has the DNA TGTGCCAGCAGTGAATTACCGGGACAAGGCATGAACACTGAAGCTTTCTTT. The chain combines TRBV2 with TRBJ1-1, with a weak D call TRBD1 (6 bases). Germline CDR1 SNHLY, CDR2 FYNNEI. Trimming shortened V by 2 bases and J by 0 bases, and 16 bases separated the two germline ends. This CDR3 is 17 amino acids long.

The V and J genes are TRBV27 and TRBJ2-1; 10 bases are a match to TRBD2. Germline CDR1 and CDR2: MNHEY and SMNVEV (reference sequence). The CDR3 sequence is 15 residues long. V was clipped by 7 bases and J by 7 bases; unmatched bases: 10. The CDR3, as DNA: TGTGCCAGCACTGAAGCGGGGGGGCCTCAGAATGAGCAGTTCTTC. Translation gives CASTEAGGPQNEQFF.

The rearrangement joins TRBV28 to TRBJ2-7, with D perhaps matching TRBD1 (5 bases). This CDR3 is built from 13 residues. Trimming stripped 3 bases from V and 3 bases from J, with 9 bases between. Germline CDR1 reads MDHEN; CDR2 reads SYDVKM. In DNA, the CDR3 is TGTGCCAGCAGTTTCCAGGGTATCTACGAGCAGTACTTC. It specifies CASSFQGIYEQYF.

V is TRBV29-1 and J is TRBJ1-4; D may be TRBD1 (6 bases). This CDR3 is 13 amino acids long. Germline CDR1 reads SQVTM; CDR2 reads ANQGSEA. The V end lost 6 bases, the J end lost 6 bases, and 14 bases lay between the germline ends. CDR3 bases: TGCAGCGTAGTCGAGGGGGTAGATGAAAAACTGTTTTTT. Translated, it gives CSVVEGVDEKLFF.

The chain is built from TRBV6-5 and TRBJ1-1, with D uncertain. Deletions cut 4 bases from V and 0 bases from J, with 6 bases between. The CDR3 extends over 13 amino acids. CDR1 is MNHEY and CDR2 is SVGAGI in the germline V gene. CDR3 DNA sequence: TGTGCCAGCAGTTTCCAGATGAACACTGAAGCTTTCTTT. It translates to CASSFQMNTEAFF.

V is TRBV19 and J is TRBJ1-1; D perhaps matches TRBD1 (6 bases). CDR1 is LNHDA, CDR2 SQIVND, per germline (reference sequence). The CDR3 is 16 residues long. Between the trimmed V and J ends, which lost 6 bases and 4 bases, there was a span of 21 bases. The CDR3 reads CASRRWGQGMGTEAFF. The CDR3 DNA sequence: TGTGCCAGTAGACGATGGGGGCAGGGCATGGGCACTGAAGCTTTCTTT.

The rearrangement links TRBV7-2 to TRBJ1-4, with 8 bases fitting TRBD1. Germline trimming cut 4 bases from V and 4 bases from J; bases unmatched to any gene: 5. From germline, CDR1 is SGHTA and CDR2 FQGNSA. The CDR3 runs 15 residues. This chain's CDR3 is CASSSDRALNEKLFF. CDR3 DNA: TGTGCCAGCAGCTCGGACAGGGCCCTTAATGAAAAACTGTTTTTT. The variable domain in full, with the rest retrieved from reference TRBV7-2 and TRBJ1-4, is GAGVSQSPSNKVTEKGKDVELRCDPISGHTALYWYRQSLGQGLEFLIYFQGNSAPDKSGLPSDRFSAERTGGSVSTLTIQRTQQEDSAVYLCASSSDRALNEKLFFGSGTQLSVL.

This clone showed up just once. The chain is built from TRBV27 and TRBJ2-4, with D perhaps TRBD1 (6 bases). The CDR3 consists of 16 residues. From germline, CDR1 is MNHEY and CDR2 SMNVEV (reference sequence). The ends were cut back, 7 bases at V and 3 bases at J, with 19 bases in the middle. The CDR3 nucleotides read TGTGCCAGCATCCCGAACAGGGACGAGGGCAAAAACATTCAGTACTTC. As protein: CASIPNRDEGKNIQYF.

The rearrangement uses TRBV30 and TRBJ2-2; 9 bases map to TRBD1. The CDR3 has 18 residues. From germline, CDR1 is GTSNPN and CDR2 SVGIG (reference sequence). Losses at the gene ends were 2 bases for V and 2 bases for J; bases not matched to a gene: 12. CDR3 sequence: CAWSLWLPGQGNTGELFF. CDR3 nucleotides: TGTGCCTGGAGTCTTTGGCTTCCGGGACAGGGCAACACCGGGGAGCTGTTTTTT.

This clone came up once. The chain links TRBV30 to TRBJ2-1; D might be TRBD1 (6 bases). The V end was cut by 4 bases, the J end by 3 bases, with 7 bases between. This CDR3 has 12 amino acids. Germline V lookup: CDR1 GTSNPN, CDR2 SVGIG (reference sequence). This CDR3 reads CAWTTGYNEQFF. CDR3 nucleotides: TGTGCCTGGACGACAGGCTACAATGAGCAGTTCTTC.

The V call is TRBV29-1, the J call TRBJ1-1; no firm D call. The germline V and J ends were trimmed by 1 base and 2 bases, with 2 bases remaining between them. Germline assignment: CDR1 SQVTM and CDR2 ANQGSEA. This CDR3 is built from 11 residues. CDR3 nucleotide sequence: TGCAGCGTTGAAGTAAACACTGAAGCTTTCTTT. This codes for CSVEVNTEAFF.

The V and J genes are TRBV27 and TRBJ2-7, with 7 bases that match TRBD2. This CDR3 comprises 16 residues. The V gene's germline CDR1 is MNHEY and CDR2 SMNVEV (reference sequence). Trimming removed 8 bases from V and 7 bases from J; junction bases left unmatched: 20. CDR3 DNA: TGTGCCAGCTGCCCCCGCACTAGCGCCCGCAACTTGGAGCAGTACTTC. Translating it yields CASCPRTSARNLEQYF.

Of note for this clone: Other DNA sequences of this sample code for an identical CDR3. The rearrangement links TRBV28 to TRBJ2-3, with a tentative D call TRBD2 (6 bases). The CDR3 contains 15 residues. Trimming left V 2 bases short and J 3 bases short, with 12 bases between. Germline-derived CDR1 and CDR2 are MDHEN and SYDVKM. The CDR3 spells CASSLGGSGTDTQYF. Written as DNA, the CDR3 is TGTGCCAGCAGTTTAGGAGGGAGTGGGACAGATACGCAGTATTTT.

The chain combines TRBV19 with TRBJ2-1, with 12 positions matching TRBD1. The CDR3 is 21 residues long. J was trimmed by 0 bases and V by 10 bases; bases with no gene match: 22. The V gene's germline CDR1 is LNHDA and CDR2 SQIVND (reference sequence). Written as DNA, the CDR3 is TGTGCCACAGTCGGGACAGGGGGCGTCACGGTCACGCCCAGCTCCTACAATGAGCAGTTCTTC. Translation gives CATVGTGGVTVTPSSYNEQFF. Drawing the rest from reference TRBV19 and TRBJ2-1, the complete variable domain is DGGITQSPKYLFRKEGQNVTLSCEQNLNHDAMYWYRQDPGQGLRLIYYSQIVNDFQKGDIAEGYSVSREKKESFPLTVTSAQKNPTAFYLCATVGTGGVTVTPSSYNEQFFGPGTRLTVL.

The V call is TRBV7-2, the J call TRBJ1-5, with D unresolved. The V end was cut by 3 bases, the J end by 5 bases, with 14 bases between. This CDR3 contains 15 residues. CDR1 is SGHTA and CDR2 is FQGNSA in the germline V gene. Here the CDR3 DNA reads TGTGCCAGCAGCTTCGGAGGGTCGAACGATCAGCCCCAGCATTTT. Its protein product is CASSFGGSNDQPQHF. The full variable domain, with the rest looked up from reference TRBV7-2 and TRBJ1-5, is GAGVSQSPSNKVTEKGKDVELRCDPISGHTALYWYRQSLGQGLEFLIYFQGNSAPDKSGLPSDRFSAERTGGSVSTLTIQRTQQEDSAVYLCASSFGGSNDQPQHFGDGTRLSIL.

The V gene is TRBV28, the J gene TRBJ1-2; D call uncertain. CDR1 and CDR2 from the germline V gene are MDHEN and SYDVKM. V was clipped by 4 bases and J by 5 bases, with 14 bases between them. The CDR3 extends over 14 amino acids. CDR3 DNA: TGTGCCAGCAGTTCCACTAGGCGGGCGTATGGCTACACCTTC. Amino acid sequence: CASSSTRRAYGYTF.

This chain links TRBV5-1 with TRBJ1-1, with 9 bases fitting TRBD1. Looked up from germline, CDR1 is SGHRS and CDR2 is YFSETQ. This CDR3 comprises 16 residues. The V gene end was trimmed by 0 bases and the J gene end by 5 bases; junction bases not matched to a gene: 8. The CDR3: CASSLAPTGGNTEAFF. The CDR3 DNA reads TGCGCCAGCAGCTTGGCCCCGACAGGGGGGAATACTGAAGCTTTCTTT.

This clone was counted a few times. This chain connects TRBV5-1 to TRBJ2-1, with no clear D. Germline V gives CDR1 SGHRS, CDR2 YFSETQ. The CDR3 has 16 residues. V was shortened by 0 bases and J by 4 bases, with 14 bases between the two germline ends. CDR3 sequence: CASSLGLDKKYNEQFF. CDR3 nucleotide sequence: TGCGCCAGCAGCTTGGGTTTAGATAAGAAATACAATGAGCAGTTCTTC.

The V and J genes are TRBV10-1 and TRBJ2-3; 7 bases match TRBD2. Germline V gene lookup returns CDR1 WNHNN and CDR2 SYGVQD (reference sequence). This CDR3 has 15 residues. Trimming cost V 8 bases and J 6 bases; bases outside gene matches: 14. CDR3 sequence reads: CASCSGLRELDTQYF. In DNA form, the CDR3 reads TGCGCCAGCTGCTCGGGGTTGCGGGAGTTGGATACGCAGTATTTT.

J is TRBJ2-7 and V is TRBV13; 10 bases align to TRBD2. The junction had 5 bases not matched to a gene; V was cut back by 3 bases and J by 3 bases. The CDR3 has 15 residues. Germline values: CDR1 PRHDT, CDR2 FYEKMQ (reference sequence). CDR3: CASSLGLAGDYEQYF. The CDR3 DNA is TGTGCCAGCAGCTTGGGGCTAGCGGGGGACTACGAGCAGTACTTC.

The CDR3 sequence is CASSLSGINTGELFF. DNA for the CDR3: TGTGCCAGCAGCTTATCCGGGATAAACACCGGGGAGCTGTTTTTT. The rearrangement uses TRBV11-2 and TRBJ2-2; TRBD2 is a possible D gene (5 bases). Germline CDR1 SGHAT, CDR2 FQNNGV. The V gene lost 2 bases and the J gene lost 2 bases, with 9 bases spanning the gap. The CDR3 totals 15 residues.

The chain carries TRBV29-1 and TRBJ2-6; no reliable D call. Germline values: CDR1 SQVTM, CDR2 ANQGSEA. The CDR3 covers 15 residues. The V gene lost 1 base and the J gene lost 2 bases, with 9 bases spanning the gap. The CDR3 nucleotides read TGCAGCGTTGAAGTCCTTGGAGCTGGGGCCAACGTCCTGACTTTC. Translated, it gives CSVEVLGAGANVLTF.

The chain uses TRBV5-1 and TRBJ2-1; possible D gene TRBD2, 6 bases. The germline gives CDR1 SGHRS, CDR2 YFSETQ. Trimming left V 4 bases short and J 3 bases short, with 11 bases between. The CDR3 runs to 14 residues. CDR3 amino acids: CASSGSGHYNEQFF. The CDR3, as DNA: TGCGCCAGCAGCGGAAGCGGGCACTACAATGAGCAGTTCTTC.

This clone has more than one count but fewer than ten. The chain joins TRBV30 to TRBJ2-5; no clear D gene. Trimming removed 1 base at V and 4 bases at J, with 10 bases between. The CDR3 sequence is 13 residues long. From germline, CDR1 is GTSNPN and CDR2 SVGIG (reference sequence). DNA of the CDR3: TGTGCCTGGAGTGGGTCAGACATAGAGACCCAGTACTTC. The encoded protein is CAWSGSDIETQYF.

With regard to this clone: A much larger clone lies a single base off, so this may be a read error. The chain uses TRBV5-6 and TRBJ1-1; no reliable D call. V lost 4 bases, J lost 1 base, and 8 bases lay in between. CDR1 and CDR2 from the germline V gene are SGHDT and YYEEEE. The CDR3 is made up of 13 amino acids. CDR3 nucleotide sequence: TGTGCCAGCAGCCCCAACAGGAACACTGAAGCTTTCTTT. Amino acid sequence: CASSPNRNTEAFF.